This T cell receptor (beta chain) was obtained from a study of T-cell reconstitution after alpha-beta-depleted transplantation in children. This clonotype was observed a handful of times. Its matching antigen is unknown. The study, taken as a whole, reports: Diversity of TCRbeta at day 60 was high in some patients, arising from surviving recipient T cells and thymic progenitors. Hyperexpanded clones declined; after one year, newly produced T cells mostly supplied diversity. About two months after transplant, alpha-beta T cells reportedly came from several hundred expanded graft clones.

Library preparation (for TCRbeta) was performed with unique molecular identifiers. TCRdb called the PCR reads again in MiXCR, with one record for every CDR3 protein. The profile shows about 590,000 distinct CDR3 sequences, approximately 13% of them singletons. Trimming at V came to 3 bases and at J to 3 bases, leaving 11 bases not matched to a gene. The CDR3 loop spans 18 amino acids. CDR1 is LGHNA and CDR2 is YSLEER in the germline V gene. The source of this sequence is a male patient between 10 and 17 years old who had a stem cell transplant for acute myeloid leukemia, so the T cells may come from the graft donor. The genes are TRBV4-3 and TRBJ2-3; 11 bases align to TRBD2. This material consisted of PBMCs, mostly from graft donor cells, taken 360 days after TCRalphabeta/CD19-depleted stem cell transplant. CDR3 sequence: CASSHRRLAGLKTDTQYF. The CDR3 coding sequence is TGCGCCAGCAGCCACCGAAGACTAGCGGGATTAAAAACAGATACGCAGTATTTT.